The 21 T cell receptor beta chains in this list originate from one sample, sequenced in a study of blood T cells in healthy people across ages. For the second PCR, which ran for about 7 to 11 cycles, a sample-barcoded 5' primer and a J-beta primer mix were used. MiXCR, run by TCRdb on the 5' RACE reads, gives a single entry per CDR3 protein. The sample includes around 1,600,000 distinct CDR3 sequences, around 40% of them seen just once. The sequenced material came from blood. The receptors stem from a woman between 18 and 29 years old in good health.

The chain has TRBV6-1 and TRBJ2-2, with 12 bases fitting TRBD2. This CDR3 has 18 amino acids. V was pared by 6 bases and J by 5 bases, with 13 bases of the junction left unmatched. CDR1 is MNHNS, CDR2 SASEGT, per germline. The chain's CDR3 is CASSDSLAGGLGTGELFF. CDR3 in DNA: TGTGCCAGCAGCGACAGCCTAGCGGGGGGGCTTGGGACCGGGGAGCTGTTTTTT.

The J gene is TRBJ1-2, the V gene TRBV29-1, with D perhaps matching TRBD1 (5 bases). The CDR3 has 14 amino acids. CDR1 SQVTM and CDR2 ANQGSEA come from the germline V gene. Trimming stripped 2 bases from V and 4 bases from J, with 14 bases between. The CDR3, as DNA: TGCAGCGTTGAATGGGCCCAGGGACCCTATGGCTACACCTTC. It encodes CSVEWAQGPYGYTF.

The V and J genes are TRBV5-6 and TRBJ2-5; D gene unclear. The V end lost 6 bases, the J end lost 11 bases, and 20 bases lay between the germline ends. This CDR3 has 13 residues. Looked up from germline, CDR1 is SGHDT and CDR2 is YYEEEE. In DNA form, the CDR3 reads TGTGCCAGCATCGAGTCCCGTTTCAATGAGCAGTACTTC. This codes for CASIESRFNEQYF.

J is TRBJ2-5 and V is TRBV7-9; 11 bases line up with TRBD2. This CDR3 is 16 amino acids long. The junction had 16 bases not matched to a gene; V was cut back by 5 bases and J by 11 bases. Per germline, CDR1 SEHNR and CDR2 FQNEAQ (reference sequence). CDR3 nucleotides: TGTGCCAGCAGCCCGTCTAGCGGGGGGCTTTACAATGAGCAGTACTTC. Its translation: CASSPSSGGLYNEQYF.

On this clonotype: At one boundary the junction diverges from the germline segment, which might be a read error. This chain joins TRBV6-2 or TRBV6-3 and TRBJ2-5, with D perhaps matching TRBD1 or TRBD2 (5 bases each). The DNA end is more similar to TRBJ2-1, so the J call may be wrong. CDR3 size: 15 residues. Per the germline V gene, CDR1 is MNHEY and CDR2 is SVGEGT. The CDR3 DNA reads as TGCGCCAGCAGTCCCTCAGGAAGGGGAGAAGAGACCCAGTTCTTC. Its translation: CASSPSGRGEETQFF.

This clonotype has just a few counts. This chain joins TRBV27 and TRBJ2-7, with TRBD2 matching 7 bases. V was pared by 6 bases and J by 3 bases, with 8 bases of the junction left unmatched. This CDR3 comprises 14 residues. The germline gives CDR1 MNHEY, CDR2 SMNVEV (reference sequence). The CDR3 loop is CASRMAGRSYEQYF. CDR3 DNA sequence: TGTGCCAGCAGGATGGCCGGGAGGAGCTACGAGCAGTACTTC.

The chain is built from TRBV20-1 and TRBJ2-3, with D tentatively TRBD2 (6 bases). The CDR3 is 15 residues long. Germline-derived CDR1 and CDR2 are DFQATT and SNEGSKA (reference sequence). V was trimmed by 0 bases and J by 2 bases, leaving 12 bases between them. The CDR3 DNA follows: TGCAGTGCTAGAGATAATAGCGGCGCCACAGATACGCAGTATTTT. Its translation is CSARDNSGATDTQYF.

The rearrangement joins TRBV20-1 to TRBJ2-1, with no clear D. Trimming stripped 6 bases from V and 0 bases from J, with 18 bases between. The V gene's germline CDR1 is DFQATT and CDR2 SNEGSKA (reference sequence). This CDR3 region has 16 residues. The CDR3 bases are TGCAGTGCAACCGACACACTCCTGAGCTCCTACAATGAGCAGTTCTTC. It translates to CSATDTLLSSYNEQFF.

This clonotype came up a few times. The V call is TRBV28, the J call TRBJ2-1; 11 bases are a match to TRBD2. The CDR3 length is 17 residues. Losses at the gene ends were 4 bases for V and 2 bases for J; bases not matched to a gene: 7. The germline V gene encodes CDR1 MDHEN and CDR2 SYDVKM. The CDR3 nucleotides read TGTGCCAGCAGTTCGCGGGCTAGCGGGAGGACCTACAATGAGCAGTTCTTC. It specifies CASSSRASGRTYNEQFF.

This clonotype has just a few counts. This chain joins TRBV27 and TRBJ1-2; 10 nucleotides match TRBD1. V lost 0 bases to trimming and J lost 4 bases; unmatched junction nucleotides: 8. The CDR3 totals 17 residues. The V gene's germline CDR1 is MNHEY and CDR2 SMNVEV (reference sequence). This CDR3 is CASSLSVTGGQGYGYTF. The CDR3 nucleotides are TGTGCCAGCAGTTTATCGGTGACAGGGGGCCAGGGCTATGGCTACACCTTC.

J is TRBJ2-5 and V is TRBV9; 7 positions match TRBD2. V shed 4 bases, J shed 1 base, and the junction held 7 bases outside the gene matches. The CDR3 spans 15 residues. Germline CDR1 and CDR2: SGDLS and YYNGEE. The CDR3 coding sequence is TGTGCCAGCAGCCCCACTAGCGCCCCCCAAGAGACCCAGTACTTC. Amino acid sequence: CASSPTSAPQETQYF.

Here the CDR3 DNA reads TGTGCCAGCAGTTTATCGATGGGCCTAGCGACCTACGAGCAGTACTTC. Translation: CASSLSMGLATYEQYF. This chain joins TRBV27 and TRBJ2-7; TRBD2 might be the D (6 bases). Deletions cut 0 bases from V and 2 bases from J, with 14 bases between. Per the germline V gene, CDR1 is MNHEY and CDR2 is SMNVEV (reference sequence). The CDR3 extends over 16 amino acids.

This clonotype was picked up a small number of times. The CDR3 loop reads CASTPEGLLAGVPNEQFF. The CDR3 DNA reads TGTGCCAGCACCCCGGAGGGACTGCTAGCGGGAGTTCCGAATGAGCAGTTCTTC. The V gene is TRBV6-2 or TRBV6-3, the J gene TRBJ2-1; 10 bases fit TRBD2. This CDR3 comprises 18 residues. Germline loops: CDR1 MNHEY, CDR2 SVGEGT. The V and J ends lost 7 bases and 7 bases, in that order; junction bases with no gene match: 19.

A few counts support this clonotype. V is TRBV6-6 and J is TRBJ1-5, with D perhaps matching TRBD1 (6 bases). V dropped 2 bases and J dropped 5 bases, with 10 bases sitting between them. The CDR3 length is 14 residues. From germline, CDR1 is MNHNY and CDR2 SVGAGI (reference sequence). CDR3 residues: CASSYRSGDQPQHF. The DNA of the CDR3 is TGTGCCAGCAGTTACCGGTCAGGGGATCAGCCCCAGCATTTT.

In its sample, this clonotype was seen a few times. The chain links TRBV7-2 to TRBJ2-1, with 9 bases matching TRBD2. The germline gives CDR1 SGHTA, CDR2 FQGNSA. The CDR3 totals 15 residues. After removal of 7 bases from V and 0 bases from J, the junction contained 4 bases not matched to a gene. This chain's CDR3 is CASTKTSGSYNEQFF. CDR3 sequence (DNA): TGTGCCAGCACCAAGACTAGCGGCTCCTACAATGAGCAGTTCTTC.

The chain links TRBV4-1 to TRBJ2-7; D unclear. CDR3 length: 14 amino acids. Germline values: CDR1 MGHRA, CDR2 YSYEKL. V was pared by 0 bases and J by 1 base, with 7 bases between. The CDR3 here is CASSQEQRSYEQYF. CDR3 nucleotides: TGCGCCAGCAGCCAAGAACAGAGATCCTACGAGCAGTACTTC.

This clonotype was observed many times. Here the CDR3 DNA reads TGCAGTGCTAGAGACGGGTCCTACACAGATACGCAGTATTTT. This sequence encodes CSARDGSYTDTQYF. V is TRBV20-1 and J is TRBJ2-3; D call uncertain. CDR3 size: 14 residues. Trimming cost V 0 bases and J 2 bases, with 9 bases left between them. Germline CDR1 reads DFQATT; CDR2 reads SNEGSKA (reference sequence).

The chain employs TRBV20-1 and TRBJ2-3; 9 bases are shared with TRBD2. V gave up 4 bases and J gave up 4 bases; unmatched junction bases: 12. The germline V gene has CDR1 DFQATT and CDR2 SNEGSKA (reference sequence). This CDR3 comprises 16 residues. CDR3 DNA sequence: TGCAGTGCTACCCTGGAGGCGGGGGGGCCCCCAGATACGCAGTATTTT. This codes for CSATLEAGGPPDTQYF.

This chain uses TRBV11-2 with TRBJ1-2; perhaps TRBD1 as D (5 bases). From germline, CDR1 is SGHAT and CDR2 FQNNGV. V was clipped by 0 bases and J by 8 bases, with 13 bases between them. The CDR3 is 14 amino acids. The CDR3 DNA follows: TGTGCCAGCAGCTTAGATCTAACAGCAGGGGGCTACACCTTC. The encoded protein is CASSLDLTAGGYTF. Full variable domain (remainder filled in from reference TRBV11-2 and TRBJ1-2): EAGVAQSPRYKIIEKRQSVAFWCNPISGHATLYWYQQILGQGPKLLIQFQNNGVVDDSQLPKDRFSAERLKGVDSTLKIQPAKLEDSAVYLCASSLDLTAGGYTFGSGTRLTVV.

The chain combines TRBV5-1 with TRBJ2-7; 10 bases line up with TRBD1. V was pared by 7 bases and J by 2 bases, with 9 bases of the junction left unmatched. Germline V CDR1 and CDR2: SGHRS, YFSETQ. CDR3 length: 15 amino acids. The CDR3 nucleotides read TGCGCCAGCCGCTCCCCGGGACAGGGGACCTACGAGCAGTACTTC. It codes for CASRSPGQGTYEQYF.

The chain uses TRBV4-1 and TRBJ2-5; D may be TRBD2 (5 bases). Matching the DNA end better, TRBJ2-7 makes the J call doubtful. This CDR3 spans 14 amino acids. Germline V gene lookup returns CDR1 MGHRA and CDR2 YSYEKL. The CDR3 DNA is TGCGCCAGCAGCCAAGTAGGACTTAAGTACGAGCAGTACTTC. Translated, it gives CASSQVGLKYEQYF.